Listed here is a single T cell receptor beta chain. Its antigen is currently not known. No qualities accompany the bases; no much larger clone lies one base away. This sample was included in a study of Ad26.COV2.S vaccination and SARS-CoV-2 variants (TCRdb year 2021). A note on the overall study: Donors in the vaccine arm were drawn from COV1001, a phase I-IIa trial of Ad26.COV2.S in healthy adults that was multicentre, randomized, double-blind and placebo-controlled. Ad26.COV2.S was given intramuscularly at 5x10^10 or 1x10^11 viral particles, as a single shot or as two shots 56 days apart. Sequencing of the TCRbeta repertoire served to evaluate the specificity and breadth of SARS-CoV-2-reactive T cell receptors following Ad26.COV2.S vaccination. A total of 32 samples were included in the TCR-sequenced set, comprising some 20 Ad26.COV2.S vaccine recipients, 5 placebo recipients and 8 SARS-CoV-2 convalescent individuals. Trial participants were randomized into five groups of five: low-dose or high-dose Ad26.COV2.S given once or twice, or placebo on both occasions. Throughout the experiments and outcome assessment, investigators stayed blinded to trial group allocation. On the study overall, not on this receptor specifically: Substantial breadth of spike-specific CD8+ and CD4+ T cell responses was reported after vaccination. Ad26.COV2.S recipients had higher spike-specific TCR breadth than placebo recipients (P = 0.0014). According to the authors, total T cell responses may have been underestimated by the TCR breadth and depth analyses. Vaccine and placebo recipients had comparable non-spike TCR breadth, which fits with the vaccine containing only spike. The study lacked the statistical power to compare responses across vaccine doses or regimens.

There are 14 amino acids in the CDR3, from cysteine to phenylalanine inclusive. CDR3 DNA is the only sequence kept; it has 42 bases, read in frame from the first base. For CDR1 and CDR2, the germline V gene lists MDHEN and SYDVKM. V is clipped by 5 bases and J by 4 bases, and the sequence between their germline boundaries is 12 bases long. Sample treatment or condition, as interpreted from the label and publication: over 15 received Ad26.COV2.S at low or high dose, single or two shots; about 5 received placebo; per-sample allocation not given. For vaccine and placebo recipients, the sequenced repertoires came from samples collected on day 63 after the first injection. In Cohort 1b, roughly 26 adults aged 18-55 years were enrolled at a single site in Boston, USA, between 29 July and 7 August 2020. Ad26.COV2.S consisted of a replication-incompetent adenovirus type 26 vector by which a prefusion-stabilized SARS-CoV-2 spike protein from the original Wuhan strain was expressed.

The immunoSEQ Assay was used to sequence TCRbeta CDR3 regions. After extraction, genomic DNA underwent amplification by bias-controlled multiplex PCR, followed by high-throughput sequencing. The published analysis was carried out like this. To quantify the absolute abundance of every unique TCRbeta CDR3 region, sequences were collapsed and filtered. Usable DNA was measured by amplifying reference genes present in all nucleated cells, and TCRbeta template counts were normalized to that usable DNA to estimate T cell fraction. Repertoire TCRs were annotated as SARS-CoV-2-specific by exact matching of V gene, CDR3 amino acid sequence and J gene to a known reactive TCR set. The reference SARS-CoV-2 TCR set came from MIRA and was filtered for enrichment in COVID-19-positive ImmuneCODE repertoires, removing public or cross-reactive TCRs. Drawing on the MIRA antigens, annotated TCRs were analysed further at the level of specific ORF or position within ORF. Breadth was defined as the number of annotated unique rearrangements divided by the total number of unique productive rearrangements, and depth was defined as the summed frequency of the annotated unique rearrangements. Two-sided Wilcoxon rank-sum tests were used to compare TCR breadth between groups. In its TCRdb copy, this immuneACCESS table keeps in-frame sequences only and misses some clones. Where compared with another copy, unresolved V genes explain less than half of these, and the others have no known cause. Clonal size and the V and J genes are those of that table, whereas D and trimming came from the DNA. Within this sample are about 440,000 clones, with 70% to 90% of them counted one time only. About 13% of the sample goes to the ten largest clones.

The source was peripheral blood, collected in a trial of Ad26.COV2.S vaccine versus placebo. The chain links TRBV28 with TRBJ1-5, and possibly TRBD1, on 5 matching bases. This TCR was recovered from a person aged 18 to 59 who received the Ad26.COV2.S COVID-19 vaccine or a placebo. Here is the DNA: TGTGCCAGCAGTGTCGGTCGGGGGAATCAGCCCCAGCATTTT. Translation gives CASSVGRGNQPQHF. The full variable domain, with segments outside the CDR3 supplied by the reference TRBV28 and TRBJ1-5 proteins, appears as DVKVTQSSRYLVKRTGEKVFLECVQDMDHENMFWYRQDPGLGLRLIYFSYDVKMKEKGDIPEGYSVSREKKERFSLILESASTNQTSMYLCASSVGRGNQPQHFGDGTRLSIL.